The 6 T cell receptor beta chains given below trace back to one sample, sequenced in a study of T-cell reconstitution after alpha-beta-depleted transplantation in children. For TCRbeta, the library was prepared with unique molecular identifiers. MiXCR was run by TCRdb on the PCR reads, yielding one entry per CDR3 protein. The profile shows roughly 300,000 distinct CDR3 sequences, around a tenth of them singletons. This specimen was peripheral blood, taken 180 days after TCRalphabeta/CD19-depleted stem cell transplant. These receptors all come from a male patient aged 2 to 10 who had a stem cell transplant for chronic granulomatous disease, so the T cells may come from the graft donor.

This clonotype was counted ten times or more. This chain links TRBV5-1 with TRBJ2-2, with TRBD2 matching 8 bases. CDR1 is SGHRS and CDR2 is YFSETQ in the germline V gene. This CDR3 comprises 18 residues. The V gene end was trimmed by 0 bases and the J gene end by 3 bases; junction bases not matched to a gene: 10. As DNA, the CDR3 is TGCGCCAGCAGCTTGGTTCGGCAGCGGGAGATAGACACCGGGGAGCTGTTTTTT. It encodes CASSLVRQREIDTGELFF.

This clonotype was observed at least ten times. The chain employs TRBV28 and TRBJ1-3; 7 nucleotides align to TRBD1. This CDR3 contains 15 residues. J gave up 5 bases and V 2 bases, and 6 bases lay outside the gene matches. Germline V gene sequence: CDR1 MDHEN, CDR2 SYDVKM. CDR3 loop: CASSLTGDPRNTIYF. The CDR3 DNA is TGTGCCAGCAGTTTAACAGGGGACCCTCGAAACACCATATATTTT. Full variable domain (outside the CDR3, taken from reference TRBV28 and TRBJ1-3): DVKVTQSSRYLVKRTGEKVFLECVQDMDHENMFWYRQDPGLGLRLIYFSYDVKMKEKGDIPEGYSVSREKKERFSLILESASTNQTSMYLCASSLTGDPRNTIYFGEGSWLTVV.

This clonotype appeared many times. The chain employs TRBV11-3 and TRBJ2-1; 12 bases agree with TRBD2. Germline values: CDR1 SGHNT, CDR2 YENEEA. The CDR3 is 16 residues long. V gave up 5 bases and J gave up 7 bases; unmatched junction bases: 9. The CDR3 is CASSPGLAGGGNEQFF. In DNA, the CDR3 is TGTGCCAGCAGCCCCGGGCTAGCGGGAGGGGGAAATGAGCAGTTCTTC.

The table lists this clonotype with a few counts. V is TRBV18 and J is TRBJ2-7; D gene uncertain. The V gene's germline CDR1 is KGHSH and CDR2 LQKENI. The V end lost 2 bases, the J end lost 7 bases, and 9 bases lay between the germline ends. The CDR3 totals 12 residues. For the CDR3, the DNA is TGTGCCAGCTCACCAGGTACGACTGAGCAGTACTTC. As protein: CASSPGTTEQYF.

In this sample, this clonotype turned up many times. The chain carries TRBV5-5 and TRBJ2-3, with 9 positions matching TRBD2. This CDR3 is 14 amino acids long. V trimming: 4 bases; J trimming: 12 bases; junction bases outside the gene matches: 12. Germline V CDR1 and CDR2: SGHKS, YYEKEE (reference sequence). CDR3 DNA: TGTGCCAGCAGCACTCTAGCGGGACCCCTTTATCAGTATTTT. This encodes CASSTLAGPLYQYF. Variable domain in full (rest from reference TRBV5-5 and TRBJ2-3): DAGVTQSPTHLIKTRGQQVTLRCSPISGHKSVSWYQQVLGQGPQFIFQYYEKEERGRGNFPDRFSARQFPNYSSELNVNALLLGDSALYLCASSTLAGPLYQYFGPGTRLTVL.

There are many counts of this clonotype. The chain couples TRBV7-6 to TRBJ2-1; D is uncertain. Germline assignment: CDR1 SGHVS and CDR2 FNYEAQ. The V and J ends lost 5 bases and 0 bases respectively, with 8 bases between them. This CDR3 region has 14 residues. CDR3 protein: CASSPPASYNEQFF. The CDR3 DNA reads TGTGCCAGCAGCCCGCCCGCCTCCTACAATGAGCAGTTCTTC.